This T cell receptor (beta chain) was retrieved from a study of cytomegalovirus exposure and HLA in healthy donors. Turning to the study itself: Unique TCRs numbering 75 million to 95 million, obtained from HLA-typed donors, made up an early data release. Ancestry clustering placed 81% of several hundred genotyped donors in the Caucasian-associated cluster. General study points: Earlier findings revealed that most TCR beta V segments proved productive either about 87% or about 30% of the time.

This clone has only a few counts. Antigen: not known. Primers: 60 Vbeta forward and 13 Jbeta reverse. Here immunoSEQ multiplex PCR was the method, and the copy in TCRdb shows in-frame clones only, minus some. Seen here are 130,000 or so clones, approximately 8.9% observed once, and the top ten hold approximately 7.5%. This clonotype originated in a woman between 40 and 50 years old in good health and CMV-seropositive. The sample taken for sequencing was PBMCs.

The CDR3 DNA sequence: TGTGCCAGCAGCTTATCTCAGGGGAACTATGGCTACACCTTC. The encoded protein is CASSLSQGNYGYTF. The chain employs TRBV11-2 and TRBJ1-2, with D possibly TRBD1 on 6 matching bases. With 2 bases removed from V and 2 bases from J, the gap between germline ends came to 9 bases. Per the germline V gene, CDR1 is SGHAT and CDR2 is FQNNGV. CDR3 length equals 14 residues.